Presented here are 15 T cell receptor beta chains from one specimen sequenced in a study of blood T cell repertoires in COVID-19. The repertoire was sequenced with immunoSEQ multiplex PCR; TCRdb's copy has only in-frame clones and lacks some. The sample has 70,000 or so clones, about 82% seen once; the top ten hold 3.5% to 5%. The sample consisted of peripheral blood. Receptors originate from a man between 45 and 60 years old with acute or convalescent COVID-19.

In this sample, this clone turned up a few times. The V gene is TRBV24-1, the J gene TRBJ1-5; weak D call: TRBD1 (6 bases). This CDR3 contains 15 residues. Germline CDR1 is KGHDR and CDR2 is SFDVKD. Trimming left V 4 bases short and J 9 bases short, with 18 bases between. This CDR3 is CATSDTGTPGRPQHF. The CDR3 DNA is TGTGCCACCAGTGACACCGGGACACCCGGAAGGCCCCAGCATTTT.

This rearrangement joins TRBV19 to TRBJ1-1; D is perhaps TRBD1 (5 bases). This CDR3 has 16 residues. The ends were cut back, 4 bases at V and 5 bases at J, with 20 bases in the middle. Germline V CDR1 and CDR2: LNHDA, SQIVND (reference sequence). CDR3 protein: CASSTGTQFGGTEAFF. The CDR3 nucleotides are TGTGCCAGTAGTACCGGGACCCAATTTGGAGGGACTGAAGCTTTCTTT.

V usage is TRBV6-5 and J usage is TRBJ1-1, with 7 positions matching TRBD1. The CDR3 totals 15 residues. CDR1 is MNHEY, CDR2 SVGAGI, per germline. The junction had 5 bases not matched to a gene; V was cut back by 0 bases and J by 4 bases. CDR3 residues: CASSYSNRGSTEAFF. The CDR3 DNA sequence: TGTGCCAGCAGTTACTCAAACAGGGGTAGCACTGAAGCTTTCTTT.

The gene calls are TRBV13 and TRBJ2-1, with D perhaps TRBD2 (5 bases). The V end lost 5 bases, the J end lost 9 bases, and 20 bases lay between the germline ends. This CDR3 comprises 15 residues. CDR1 is PRHDT, CDR2 FYEKMQ, per germline (reference sequence). CDR3: CASSRGRMGRGEQFF. The CDR3 DNA sequence: TGTGCCAGCAGCCGCGGAAGAATGGGGAGAGGTGAGCAGTTCTTC.

V usage is TRBV2 and J usage is TRBJ1-4, with 7 bases fitting TRBD1. CDR3 length: 14 residues. With V trimmed by 10 bases and J by 8 bases, 13 bases remained unmatched. The germline CDR1 and CDR2 sequences are SNHLY and FYNNEI. The CDR3 sequence: CATRSPGGNEKLFF. CDR3 DNA sequence: TGTGCCACCAGGTCCCCAGGGGGGAACGAAAAACTGTTTTTT.

V gene TRBV10-1 combines with J gene TRBJ2-7; the D is unclear. This CDR3 is built from 12 residues. Germline CDR1 WNHNN, CDR2 SYGVQD (reference sequence). The V gene lost 9 bases and the J gene lost 2 bases, with 11 bases spanning the gap. CDR3 in amino acids: CARAPLPYEQYF. In DNA form, the CDR3 reads TGCGCCAGGGCACCTTTACCCTACGAGCAGTACTTC.

The CDR3 spells CASSLNRGNTEAFF. CDR3 DNA: TGTGCCAGCAGCTTAAACCGGGGAAACACTGAAGCTTTCTTT. V usage is TRBV13 and J usage is TRBJ1-1; D ambiguous. The CDR3 is 14 residues long. The V end was cut by 2 bases, the J end by 2 bases, with 9 bases between. Per germline, CDR1 PRHDT and CDR2 FYEKMQ (reference sequence).

V is TRBV11-3 and J is TRBJ2-2; 8 bases align to TRBD2. Germline CDR1 reads SGHNT; CDR2 reads YENEEA. This CDR3 region has 18 residues. V lost 5 bases to trimming and J lost 1 base; unmatched junction nucleotides: 12. CDR3 protein: CASSPTAPGLGNTGELFF. The CDR3, as DNA: TGTGCCAGCAGCCCGACGGCACCGGGACTAGGGAACACCGGGGAGCTGTTTTTT.

The gene calls are TRBV29-1 and TRBJ1-5; D gene unclear. CDR1 and CDR2 from the germline V gene are SQVTM and ANQGSEA. Trimming left V 4 bases short and J 2 bases short, with 12 bases between. The CDR3 runs to 14 residues. The CDR3 spells CSVVAGVGNQPQHF. The CDR3 DNA sequence: TGCAGCGTTGTTGCCGGGGTGGGCAATCAGCCCCAGCATTTT.

This chain joins TRBV3-1 (or the pseudogene TRBV3-2) and TRBJ2-2; D remains unclear. CDR1 is LGHDT, CDR2 YNNKEL, per germline (reference sequence). This CDR3 is 13 amino acids long. V lost 2 bases to trimming and J lost 7 bases, with 8 bases between them. The DNA of the CDR3 is TGTGCCAGCAGCCAATTTCCGGGCGGGGAGCTGTTTTTT. Protein product: CASSQFPGGELFF.

The gene calls are TRBV13 and TRBJ2-2; 7 nucleotides match TRBD1. V lost 4 bases to trimming and J lost 6 bases; unmatched junction nucleotides: 5. Germline CDR1 and CDR2: PRHDT and FYEKMQ (reference sequence). The CDR3 covers 14 residues. This CDR3 reads CASSSRQGAGELFF. In DNA form, the CDR3 reads TGTGCCAGCAGCTCGAGACAGGGCGCCGGGGAGCTGTTTTTT.

This chain connects TRBV15 to TRBJ2-3; D uncertain. V shed 0 bases and J shed 1 base, with 8 bases lying between them. Germline V gene sequence: CDR1 LNHNV, CDR2 YYDKDF (reference sequence). The CDR3 runs 15 residues. The CDR3 DNA reads as TGTGCCACCAGCAGAGAATCACTTCGCACAGATACGCAGTATTTT. Protein product: CATSRESLRTDTQYF.

This chain links TRBV30 with TRBJ1-4; 9 nucleotides match TRBD1. CDR1 and CDR2 (germline): GTSNPN, SVGIG (reference sequence). The V segment lost 7 bases and the J segment 6 bases; nucleotides outside the gene matches: 6. The CDR3 extends over 13 amino acids. The CDR3 nucleotides read TGTGCCTTGGACGGGACAGGGTATGAAAAACTGTTTTTT. Translated, it gives CALDGTGYEKLFF.

The chain carries TRBV7-9 and TRBJ2-1; the match to TRBD1 covers 7 bases. CDR1 is SEHNR and CDR2 is FQNEAQ in the germline V gene (reference sequence). J gave up 4 bases and V 5 bases, and 5 bases lay outside the gene matches. The CDR3 is 14 amino acids. CDR3 amino acids: CASSKETGYNEQFF. Here the CDR3 DNA reads TGTGCCAGCAGCAAAGAGACAGGGTACAATGAGCAGTTCTTC.

The V and J genes are TRBV24-1 and TRBJ2-1; TRBD1 might be the D (6 bases). The V end lost 1 base, the J end lost 8 bases, and 14 bases lay between the germline ends. Germline lookup yields CDR1 KGHDR and CDR2 SFDVKD. The CDR3 covers 15 residues. This CDR3 is CATSDFGRGMDEQFF. The CDR3 DNA reads TGTGCCACCAGTGATTTCGGCAGGGGTATGGATGAGCAGTTCTTC.